This T cell receptor (beta chain) emerged from a study of metastatic and nonmetastatic thyroid tumors (dated by TCRdb to about 2020). Background on the whole study: Repertoires from peripheral blood and from tumor or nodule tissue samples of malignant and benign thyroid patients were compared.

As regards this clone: No cognate antigen has been identified for it. Base quality data are lacking; no much larger clone is found one base away.

What the authors observed across the whole study: In both blood and tumor samples, TCR beta diversity was reported to be significantly higher in malignant tumors than in benign nodules.

No treatment had been received by any patient before thyroid surgery. The study retrospectively analysed patient clinical samples collected from about 2012 to 2019 using T-cell receptor beta sequencing. After removal of 5 bases from V and 2 bases from J, the junction retains 5 bases not matched to a gene. The cysteine opens and the phenylalanine closes a CDR3 of 13 amino acids. The DNA shown is the 39-base CDR3, in frame from base 1. Sequences DFQATT (CDR1) and SNEGSKA (CDR2) are obtained from the germline V gene (reference sequence). Library preparation used PCR. These reads were obtained on an Illumina HiSeq 4000. High-throughput sequencing was used to profile the TCR beta-chain CDR3 region of each patient. The published analysis was carried out like this. Drawing on CDR3 differences between clinicopathological groups, the researchers built a classifier meant to tell apart patients with distant-metastatic papillary thyroid cancer. The Shannon index was used to assess repertoire diversity, and the Morisita-Horn index was used to assess tumor-blood repertoire similarity. Clones were called with MiXCR by TCRdb after fastp trimmed the public reads at Q25, and only in-frame beta chains were retained. The authors' filters were not applied to this entry. The sample table shows about 15,000 clones, and roughly 29% are seen once. Of the sample, 8% to 11% is held by the ten largest clones.

The sequence was collected from a female donor with papillary thyroid cancer or a benign thyroid nodule (not recorded which). Some clones in this sample may be carry-over from other donors' samples. The V and J genes are TRBV20-1 and TRBJ2-7; 8 of the junction bases match TRBD2. The source material was blood. The CDR3 region has the sequence CSAEKREPYEQYF. The nucleotide sequence is TGCAGTGCTGAGAAGCGGGAGCCCTACGAGCAGTACTTC.